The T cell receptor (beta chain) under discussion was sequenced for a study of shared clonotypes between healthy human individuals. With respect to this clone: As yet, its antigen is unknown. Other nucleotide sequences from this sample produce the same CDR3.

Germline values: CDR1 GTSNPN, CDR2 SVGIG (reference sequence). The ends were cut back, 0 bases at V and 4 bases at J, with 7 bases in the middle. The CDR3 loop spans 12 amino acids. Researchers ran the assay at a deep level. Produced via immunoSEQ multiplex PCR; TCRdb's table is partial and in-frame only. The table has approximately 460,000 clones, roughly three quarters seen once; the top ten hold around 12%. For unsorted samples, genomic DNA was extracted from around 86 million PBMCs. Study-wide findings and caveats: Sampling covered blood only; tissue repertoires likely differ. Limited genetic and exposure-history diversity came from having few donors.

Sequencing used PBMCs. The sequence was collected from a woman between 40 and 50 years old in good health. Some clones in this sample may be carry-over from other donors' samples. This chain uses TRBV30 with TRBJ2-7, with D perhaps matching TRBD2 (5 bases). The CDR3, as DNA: TGTGCCTGGAGTGTATCGGGGTACGAGCAGTACTTC. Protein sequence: CAWSVSGYEQYF.